The clone carrying this T cell receptor beta chain was detected a few times. Its antigen is unknown. Donors sampled were nominally healthy, though unrecorded immune exposures were likely. PCR primers comprised 60 Vbeta and 13 Jbeta primers. The assay was immunoSEQ multiplex PCR, and TCRdb's table has in-frame clones only and misses some. The table lists some 150,000 clones, around 82% of them singletons. These data come from a study of cytomegalovirus exposure and HLA in healthy donors. Study-wide context: Among the roughly 400 genotyped donors, approximately 81% were placed in the Caucasian-associated ancestry cluster. The study's findings and limits: Most likely, a cluster of highly shared sequence variants arose as a sequencing artifact. Analysis was carried out at a later point, and it linked a missense DCLRE1C variant to TCR beta V- and J-gene trimming.

CDR1 is MDHEN and CDR2 is SYDVKM in the germline V gene. The CDR3 sequence is 15 residues long. With 8 bases removed from V and 7 bases from J, the gap between germline ends came to 24 bases. This clonotype was sampled from a man between 45 and 60 years old in good health and CMV-seropositive. The chain is built from TRBV28 and TRBJ2-7; D possibly corresponds to TRBD2 (6 bases). Sequences were obtained from PBMCs. DNA of the CDR3: TGTGCCAGCGGATCCTCAAGGACGGGGGACGTAGAGCAGTACTTC. It codes for CASGSSRTGDVEQYF.